Sequencing of this T cell receptor beta chain was carried out in a study of OX40 agonist ivuxolimab in advanced cancers. About the study as a whole: Ivuxolimab, which targeted the costimulatory receptor OX40 (CD134), was an agonistic, fully human IgG2 monoclonal antibody. Intravenous ivuxolimab was administered to patients every 2 weeks at six dose levels: 0.01, 0.1, 0.3, 1.5, 3 and 10 mg/kg. Of the approximately 50 dose-escalation patients, hepatocellular carcinoma was present in approximately 20, melanoma in approximately 15, renal cell carcinoma in 9 and head and neck cancer in 9. In the dose-escalation cohort, approximately 82% of patients were male, and the mean age was 60 years with a range of roughly 23 to 79. Prior anti-PD-1, anti-PD-L1 or anti-CTLA-4 therapy was permitted, and approximately 39% of dose-escalation patients had received checkpoint inhibitors. Partial responses were achieved by three dose-escalation patients, of whom one had hepatocellular carcinoma and two had cutaneous melanoma. The purpose of peripheral TCRbeta sequencing was to test whether ivuxolimab changed TCR sequence diversity and led to clonal T-cell expansion. The paper describes the monotherapy dose-escalation part (N of about 47 patients) of the phase I trial of ivuxolimab.

Genomic DNA was isolated from the sorted cells so that the TCRbeta CDR3 region could be sequenced. The immunoSEQ Assay was used for sequencing of TCRbeta CDR3 regions. Here the immuneACCESS table is served through TCRdb, limited to in-frame sequences with V and J called. Missing clones are a known gap in these copies; in checked studies unresolved V genes cover under half, and the rest lacks a known reason. The sample data list 65,000 to 90,000 clones, and about 90% of these were observed just once. The ten top clones hold approximately 10% of the sample. Patients with a history of autoimmune disease or receiving systemic immunosuppression were excluded from the trial. In every dose cohort, peripheral blood was drawn for TCR sequencing at baseline, cycle 4 day 1, and cycle 7 day 1. The samples were taken from a phase I, first-in-human, multicenter, open-label dose-escalation trial of ivuxolimab. Adults with locally advanced or metastatic head and neck squamous cell, hepatocellular, melanoma or renal cell carcinoma were enrolled in the trial. Before TCR sequencing, CD4+ T cells and CD8+ T cells from peripheral blood were sorted into separate populations.

Relative to germline, V is 2 bases shorter and J is 0 bases shorter, with 4 bases between their ends. CDR1 is given as SGDLS and CDR2 as YYNGEE, both from the germline V gene. Measured from the cysteine to the phenylalanine, the CDR3 is 13 residues long. The read is trimmed to its CDR3 DNA, 39 bases read in frame from base 1. Study-level results and caveats: At doses of 0.1 to 3.0 mg/kg, clonal expansion of both CD4+ and CD8+ T cells in blood was seen between baseline and week 6. Low levels of normalized T-cell clonal expansion were also seen in some patients who did not respond. In the 0.1-3.0 mg/kg groups, partial responders were among the patients with the lowest normalized peripheral clonal expansion, particularly in CD8+ T cells. The antigen specificity of the clonally expanded peripheral T cells was not determined. After ivuxolimab, CD8+ T cells had more expanded clones than CD4+ T cells on average.

Remarks on this clone: Which antigen it targets is not known. No base qualities exist here, and no much larger clone lies one base off it.

The chain is assembled from TRBV9 and TRBJ2-3; no confident D gene assignment can be made. Sequences were derived from CD4+ or CD8+ T cells sorted from blood, sampled in a trial of the OX40 agonist ivuxolimab. This sequence was found in an adult with an advanced solid tumor such as melanoma, head and neck, liver or kidney cancer. This receptor has the CDR3 CASSVGSTDTQYF. The nucleotides read TGTGCCAGCAGCGTGGGGAGCACAGATACGCAGTATTTT.